Following are 28 T cell receptor beta chains from one sample sequenced in a study of blood T cell repertoires in COVID-19. Sequencing was performed with immunoSEQ multiplex PCR; in TCRdb, only in-frame clones are kept and a portion is missing. The table includes approximately 70,000 clones, roughly 86% detected once. Sequencing input: peripheral blood. These receptors all come from a woman between 55 and 75 years old with acute or convalescent COVID-19.

The chain links TRBV6-5 to TRBJ1-5, with a possible D match to TRBD1 (5 bases). Germline assignment: CDR1 MNHEY and CDR2 SVGAGI. Deletions cut 4 bases from V and 6 bases from J, with 10 bases between. The CDR3 runs 13 residues. CDR3 bases: TGTGCCAGCAGTTTTCCCGACAGTCAGCCCCAGCATTTT. Encoded protein: CASSFPDSQPQHF.

V usage is TRBV6-5 and J usage is TRBJ1-2; 10 bases match TRBD1. The CDR3 covers 14 residues. From germline, CDR1 is MNHEY and CDR2 SVGAGI. The trim removed 5 bases at V and 4 bases at J, leaving 4 bases unmatched. The CDR3 DNA reads TGTGCCAGCAGTCGGACAGGGGGGGCCTATGGCTACACCTTC. This codes for CASSRTGGAYGYTF.

This clone was counted a few times. The chain has TRBV24-1 and TRBJ1-4; D gene unclear. CDR1 is KGHDR, CDR2 SFDVKD, per germline. The V gene lost 5 bases and the J gene lost 7 bases, with 10 bases spanning the gap. The CDR3 sequence is 13 residues long. Written as DNA, the CDR3 is TGTGCCACCAGTGTGCACGCGGGTGAAAAACTGTTTTTT. Residues: CATSVHAGEKLFF.

The chain links TRBV11-2 to TRBJ2-3; TRBD1 matches at 7 bases. V trimming: 5 bases; J trimming: 2 bases; junction bases outside the gene matches: 13. Germline V gene data show CDR1 as SGHAT and CDR2 as FQNNGV. The CDR3 sequence is 17 residues long. The CDR3 here is CASSTRRDSKNTDTQYF. CDR3 in DNA: TGTGCCAGCAGCACGCGCCGGGACAGTAAGAACACAGATACGCAGTATTTT.

The chain uses TRBV7-9 and TRBJ1-3; D remains unclear. V lost 5 bases, J lost 0 bases, and 14 bases lay in between. Germline CDR1 is SEHNR and CDR2 is FQNEAQ (reference sequence). The CDR3 runs to 16 residues. The CDR3 loop reads CASSTTPDTSGNTIYF. CDR3 nucleotides: TGTGCCAGCAGCACCACGCCCGACACCTCTGGAAACACCATATATTTT.

This chain links TRBV11-3 with TRBJ2-3; D gene uncertain. Trimming removed 1 base at V and 0 bases at J, with 5 bases between. Germline V gene data show CDR1 as SGHNT and CDR2 as YENEEA. The CDR3 totals 14 residues. The CDR3 protein is CASSLGQSTDTQYF. CDR3 bases: TGTGCCAGCAGCTTAGGGCAGAGCACAGATACGCAGTATTTT.

The CDR3 protein is CASSTDRGQDTEAFF. The CDR3 nucleotides read TGCGCCAGCAGCACGGACAGGGGGCAGGACACTGAAGCTTTCTTT. The chain is built from TRBV5-1 and TRBJ1-1; the match to TRBD1 covers 11 bases. Germline V gene sequence: CDR1 SGHRS, CDR2 YFSETQ. V lost 4 bases to trimming and J lost 3 bases; unmatched junction nucleotides: 5. This CDR3 contains 15 residues.

J is TRBJ1-5 and V is TRBV19; D is perhaps TRBD1 (6 bases). The CDR3 sequence is 15 residues long. The V end was cut by 5 bases, the J end by 4 bases, with 15 bases between. The germline gives CDR1 LNHDA, CDR2 SQIVND (reference sequence). CDR3 bases: TGTGCCAGTAGTGGGGACATGGGGGCAAATCAGCCCCAGCATTTT. Residues: CASSGDMGANQPQHF. Looking up the rest from reference TRBV19 and TRBJ1-5 gives the full variable domain: DGGITQSPKYLFRKEGQNVTLSCEQNLNHDAMYWYRQDPGQGLRLIYYSQIVNDFQKGDIAEGYSVSREKKESFPLTVTSAQKNPTAFYLCASSGDMGANQPQHFGDGTRLSIL.

This clone came up once. CDR3 sequence reads: CASSALGASNQPQHF. The DNA of the CDR3 is TGTGCCAGCAGCGCCCTGGGGGCCAGCAATCAGCCCCAGCATTTT. V is TRBV5-5 and J is TRBJ1-5; possible D gene TRBD1, 6 bases. The CDR3 consists of 15 residues. Germline V gene lookup returns CDR1 SGHKS and CDR2 YYEKEE (reference sequence). The V gene lost 4 bases and the J gene lost 1 base, with 12 bases spanning the gap.

The V and J genes are TRBV6-4 and TRBJ2-2; D is unclear. CDR1 is MRHNA and CDR2 is SNTAGT in the germline V gene. The CDR3 contains 14 residues. The V and J ends lost 0 bases and 5 bases respectively, with 7 bases between them. The CDR3 loop reads CASSDSTPTGELFF. In nucleotides, the CDR3 is TGTGCCAGCAGTGACTCAACACCTACCGGGGAGCTGTTTTTT.

This sequence joins TRBV2 and TRBJ1-1; possibly TRBD1 for D (6 bases). Per the germline V gene, CDR1 is SNHLY and CDR2 is FYNNEI. V lost 6 bases and J lost 6, with 14 bases in between. There are 13 residues in the CDR3. CDR3 nucleotides: TGTGCCAGCAGGATAGGGACATACGCTGAAGCTTTCTTT. Translated: CASRIGTYAEAFF.

This chain connects TRBV9 to TRBJ2-3, with D maybe TRBD2 (5 bases). The CDR3 runs 19 residues. V lost 0 bases and J lost 2, with 22 bases in between. Germline V gene sequence: CDR1 SGDLS, CDR2 YYNGEE. CDR3 DNA sequence: TGTGCCAGCAGCGTAGGATACGCCGCGGGTAGCAGAGACACAGATACGCAGTATTTT. It translates to CASSVGYAAGSRDTDTQYF.

The chain links TRBV28 to TRBJ2-3; 7 bases are shared with TRBD1. This CDR3 region has 13 residues. Germline-derived CDR1 and CDR2 are MDHEN and SYDVKM. The trim removed 5 bases at V and 3 bases at J, leaving 2 bases unmatched. CDR3 sequence reads: CASSTGDTDTQYF. The CDR3 nucleotides are TGTGCCAGCAGTACAGGGGATACAGATACGCAGTATTTT.

The chain uses TRBV11-2 and TRBJ2-1; TRBD2 aligns across 10 bases. With 5 bases clipped from V and 4 bases from J, the junction kept 8 bases outside the gene matches. Germline V gene lookup returns CDR1 SGHAT and CDR2 FQNNGV. This CDR3 has 16 residues. This chain's CDR3 is CASSPRLAGEYNEQFF. CDR3 nucleotides: TGTGCCAGCAGCCCCCGACTAGCGGGCGAATACAATGAGCAGTTCTTC.

The chain combines TRBV5-1 with TRBJ1-6; the match to TRBD1 covers 7 bases. The CDR3 is 13 amino acids. Germline assignment: CDR1 SGHRS and CDR2 YFSETQ. V trimming: 4 bases; J trimming: 7 bases; junction bases outside the gene matches: 2. The CDR3 DNA reads TGCGCCAGCAGCGGGACAGAGAATTCACCCCTCCACTTT. It codes for CASSGTENSPLHF.

This clone was counted a single time. The chain combines TRBV6-1 with TRBJ2-1; 12 nucleotides agree with TRBD1. J was trimmed by 9 bases and V by 4 bases; bases with no gene match: 10. Germline CDR1 is MNHNS and CDR2 is SASEGT. The CDR3 is 16 amino acids. The CDR3 protein is CASSVPGQGAIGEQFF. Written as DNA, the CDR3 is TGTGCCAGCAGTGTACCGGGACAGGGGGCAATCGGTGAGCAGTTCTTC.

The J gene is TRBJ2-7, the V gene TRBV5-5; 8 bases map to TRBD1. There are 14 residues in the CDR3. V lost 4 bases and J lost 6; bases outside the gene matches: 9. From germline, CDR1 is SGHKS and CDR2 YYEKEE (reference sequence). The CDR3: CASSSRDRKGEQYF. The CDR3 DNA reads TGTGCCAGCAGCAGCCGGGACAGGAAGGGCGAGCAGTACTTC.

The chain combines TRBV6-5 with TRBJ2-7, with 11 bases lining up with TRBD1. Per germline, CDR1 MNHEY and CDR2 SVGAGI. The CDR3 spans 12 residues. Losses at the gene ends were 8 bases for V and 4 bases for J; bases not matched to a gene: 1. The chain's CDR3 is CASRDRGYEQYF. The CDR3 DNA follows: TGTGCCAGCCGGGACAGGGGGTACGAGCAGTACTTC.

This clone was observed once. V is TRBV6-5 and J is TRBJ1-6, with 9 bases identical to TRBD1. CDR3 length equals 15 residues. Trimming removed 7 bases from V and 7 bases from J; junction bases left unmatched: 8. Germline assignment: CDR1 MNHEY and CDR2 SVGAGI. The CDR3 DNA follows: TGTGCCAGCAAGGTCCCGGGACAGGGAAATTCACCCCTCCACTTT. Translated: CASKVPGQGNSPLHF.

CDR3 coding DNA: TGTGCCAGCAGCTTAAGGGCGGTAGGGGCCTCCGAAGATACGCAGTATTTT. This encodes CASSLRAVGASEDTQYF. The rearrangement joins TRBV13 to TRBJ2-3; D might be TRBD1 (5 bases). The CDR3 length is 17 residues. The V end lost 2 bases, the J end lost 5 bases, and 20 bases lay between the germline ends. Germline CDR1 PRHDT, CDR2 FYEKMQ (reference sequence).

The J gene is TRBJ2-1, the V gene TRBV28, with no clear D. The germline gives CDR1 MDHEN, CDR2 SYDVKM. V was trimmed by 10 bases and J by 1 base, leaving 17 bases between them. This CDR3 has 15 residues. In DNA form, the CDR3 reads TGTGCCACCATAGACACCGCAGGATCCTACAATGAGCAGTTCTTC. Its translation: CATIDTAGSYNEQFF.

The chain has TRBV30 and TRBJ1-2; D uncertain. The CDR3 runs to 15 residues. Trimming took off 0 bases at V and 8 bases at J, with 19 bases between the two ends. Per the germline V gene, CDR1 is GTSNPN and CDR2 is SVGIG (reference sequence). The CDR3 loop reads CAWSVSRQAILGYTF. Here the CDR3 DNA reads TGTGCCTGGAGTGTAAGTCGGCAGGCAATCCTAGGCTACACCTTC.

The genes are TRBV10-3 and TRBJ2-2, with D maybe TRBD1 (6 bases). Germline assignment: CDR1 ENHRY and CDR2 SYGVKD. V gave up 7 bases and J gave up 4 bases, with 13 bases separating them. This CDR3 comprises 14 residues. CDR3 amino acids: CAIKQGLVTGELFF. The CDR3 coding sequence is TGTGCCATCAAACAGGGATTAGTCACCGGGGAGCTGTTTTTT.

V gene TRBV28 combines with J gene TRBJ2-1; D may be TRBD2 (5 bases). Looked up from germline, CDR1 is MDHEN and CDR2 is SYDVKM. CDR3 size: 13 residues. Trimming left V 6 bases short and J 6 bases short, with 12 bases between. CDR3: CASSRAASNEQFF. The DNA for the CDR3 is TGTGCCAGCAGCCGAGCGGCCTCCAATGAGCAGTTCTTC.

The chain is built from TRBV19 and TRBJ1-6, with 7 bases lining up with TRBD1. Germline V gene sequence: CDR1 LNHDA, CDR2 SQIVND (reference sequence). There are 16 residues in the CDR3. The junction had 8 bases not matched to a gene; V was cut back by 0 bases and J by 9 bases. CDR3 in DNA: TGTGCCAGTAGTATAGAATGGGGGACAGCCTCTTCACCCCTCCACTTT. It specifies CASSIEWGTASSPLHF.

This clone was found once. This specimen includes other DNA sequences encoding the same CDR3. V is TRBV5-1 and J is TRBJ2-2; no firm D call. Trimming removed 0 bases at V and 2 bases at J, with 8 bases between. Germline CDR1 SGHRS, CDR2 YFSETQ. The CDR3 loop spans 15 amino acids. The CDR3 region is CASSLGGGNTGELFF. In DNA, the CDR3 is TGCGCCAGCAGCTTGGGCGGCGGAAACACCGGGGAGCTGTTTTTT.

The V and J genes are TRBV7-8 and TRBJ2-1, with 13 bases that match TRBD2. CDR3 length: 17 amino acids. CDR1 is SGHVS, CDR2 FQNEAQ, per germline. J lost 9 bases, V lost 0 bases, and 8 bases had no gene match. DNA of the CDR3: TGTGCCAGCAGCTTAGCCCAACTAGCGGGGGGGGCATTTGAGCAGTTCTTC. This encodes CASSLAQLAGGAFEQFF.

The chain carries TRBV3-1 (or the pseudogene TRBV3-2) and TRBJ1-6, with 7 nucleotides matching TRBD1. The CDR3 is 14 amino acids. Germline trimming cut 3 bases from V and 6 bases from J; bases unmatched to any gene: 2. Germline CDR1 reads LGHDT; CDR2 reads YNNKEL (reference sequence). The CDR3 sequence: CASSQGTVNSPLHF. CDR3 DNA sequence: TGTGCCAGCAGCCAGGGGACAGTTAATTCACCCCTCCACTTT.